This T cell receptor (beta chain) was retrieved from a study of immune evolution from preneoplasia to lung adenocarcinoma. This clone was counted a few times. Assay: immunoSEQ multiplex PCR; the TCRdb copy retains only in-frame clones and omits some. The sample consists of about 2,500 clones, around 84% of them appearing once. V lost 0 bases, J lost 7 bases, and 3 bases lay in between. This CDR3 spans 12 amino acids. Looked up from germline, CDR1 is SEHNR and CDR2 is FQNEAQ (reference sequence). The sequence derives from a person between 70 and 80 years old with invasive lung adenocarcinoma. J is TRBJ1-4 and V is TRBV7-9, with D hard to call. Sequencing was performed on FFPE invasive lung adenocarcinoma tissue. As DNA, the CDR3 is TGTGCCAGCAGCTTAGCAAGTGAAAAACTGTTTTTT. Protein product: CASSLASEKLFF.